This entry lists 20 T cell receptor beta chains sequenced from one sample in a study of T cell responses to AZD1222 COVID-19 vaccine. Some clones are missing from TCRdb's copy, which holds only in-frame ones; the method was immunoSEQ multiplex PCR. The sample includes under 110,000 clones, roughly 90% of them seen just once. The specimen was peripheral blood, collected on day 0 of AZD1222 vaccination. Receptor source: an adult in good health.

The chain links TRBV4-2 to TRBJ1-6, with TRBD1 matching 8 bases. J lost 10 bases, V lost 5 bases, and 13 bases had no gene match. This CDR3 is built from 16 residues. Germline CDR1 and CDR2: LGHNA and YNFKEQ. Here the CDR3 reads CASSESRTGSGSPLHF. The DNA of the CDR3 is TGTGCCAGCAGCGAAAGCCGGACAGGGAGTGGATCACCCCTCCACTTT.

The J gene is TRBJ2-5, the V gene TRBV6-2 or TRBV6-3; 7 nucleotides align to TRBD1. Germline V lookup: CDR1 MNHEY, CDR2 SVGEGT. CDR3 length equals 15 residues. After removal of 5 bases from V and 4 bases from J, the junction contained 10 bases not matched to a gene. The CDR3 DNA reads TGTGCCAGCAGTCAGCCACGACAGGGACCAGAGACCCAGTACTTC. Translating gives CASSQPRQGPETQYF.

In this sample, this clone turned up once. The chain's CDR3 is CASSNIAGGNYEQYF. The CDR3 DNA reads TGTGCCAGTAGCAATATAGCGGGAGGAAACTACGAGCAGTACTTC. V gene TRBV19 combines with J gene TRBJ2-7, with TRBD2 identical over 10 bases. The ends lost 6 bases at V and 3 bases at J; junction bases unmatched: 8. CDR1 is LNHDA, CDR2 SQIVND, per germline (reference sequence). The CDR3 consists of 15 residues.

The chain joins TRBV15 to TRBJ1-5, with 9 bases that match TRBD1. The CDR3 sequence is 13 residues long. CDR1 is LNHNV, CDR2 YYDKDF, per germline (reference sequence). With V trimmed by 8 bases and J by 5 bases, 4 bases remained unmatched. The CDR3 here is CATRRDRDQPQHF. The CDR3 nucleotides read TGTGCCACCCGCCGGGACAGGGATCAGCCCCAGCATTTT. Complete variable domain (other parts from reference TRBV15 and TRBJ1-5): DAMVIQNPRYQVTQFGKPVTLSCSQTLNHNVMYWYQQKSSQAPKLLFHYYDKDFNNEADTPDNFQSRRPNTSFCFLDIRSPGLGDTAMYLCATRRDRDQPQHFGDGTRLSIL.

The V call is TRBV6-2 or TRBV6-3, the J call TRBJ2-1; 11 bases agree with TRBD2. J lost 10 bases, V lost 0 bases, and 14 bases had no gene match. The germline CDR1 and CDR2 sequences are MNHEY and SVGEGT. CDR3 size: 18 residues. The chain's CDR3 is CASSYSNSGRDLSYEQFF. For the CDR3, the DNA is TGTGCCAGCAGTTACTCGAATAGCGGGAGGGACCTCAGCTACGAGCAGTTCTTC.

The sample holds a few counts of this clone. This chain joins TRBV9 and TRBJ2-1; 8 nucleotides match TRBD1. Germline trimming cut 3 bases from V and 3 bases from J; bases unmatched to any gene: 8. The CDR3 totals 16 residues. The germline CDR1 and CDR2 sequences are SGDLS and YYNGEE. The CDR3 sequence is CASSGRQGSSYNEQFF. The CDR3 region has the DNA TGTGCCAGCAGCGGAAGACAGGGGTCGAGCTACAATGAGCAGTTCTTC.

This chain joins TRBV10-3 and TRBJ1-4, with D perhaps matching TRBD1 (6 bases). The CDR3 runs to 17 residues. The ends were cut back, 0 bases at V and 8 bases at J, with 19 bases in the middle. The V gene's germline CDR1 is ENHRY and CDR2 SYGVKD. The CDR3 protein is CAISESLSGGVGEKLFF. The DNA of the CDR3 is TGTGCCATCAGTGAGTCGCTATCTGGGGGCGTGGGAGAAAAACTGTTTTTT.

This clone is a singleton in its sample. The chain links TRBV19 to TRBJ1-4; 8 bases align to TRBD1. The V gene's germline CDR1 is LNHDA and CDR2 SQIVND (reference sequence). V lost 3 bases, J lost 4 bases, and 7 bases stayed unmatched. This CDR3 has 16 residues. The CDR3 protein is CASSIGQGAGNEKLFF. The CDR3 nucleotides are TGTGCCAGTAGTATCGGGCAGGGGGCCGGTAATGAAAAACTGTTTTTT.

The V and J genes are TRBV19 and TRBJ1-5, with D tentatively TRBD1 (5 bases). Germline V CDR1 and CDR2: LNHDA, SQIVND (reference sequence). V shed 3 bases and J shed 11 bases, with 23 bases lying between them. The CDR3 extends over 16 amino acids. In nucleotides, the CDR3 is TGTGCCAGTAGTATTCAAGGGCAGGGCCGCGAAGGGGCCCAGCATTTT. Protein sequence: CASSIQGQGREGAQHF.

J is TRBJ2-1 and V is TRBV5-1, with TRBD1 as a possible D gene (6 bases). Germline V gives CDR1 SGHRS, CDR2 YFSETQ. The CDR3 covers 11 residues. Trimming took off 4 bases at V and 9 bases at J, with 8 bases between the two ends. The chain's CDR3 is CASSPGVEQFF. Written as DNA, the CDR3 is TGCGCCAGCAGCCCAGGGGTTGAGCAGTTCTTC.

The chain uses TRBV7-2 and TRBJ2-7; D may correspond to TRBD1 or TRBD2 (5 bases each). Between the trimmed V and J ends, which lost 1 base and 2 bases, there was a span of 9 bases. CDR3 length equals 14 residues. Germline V lookup: CDR1 SGHTA, CDR2 FQGNSA. CDR3 coding DNA: TGTGCCAGCAGCTTAGGGGTGGGGGCCTACGAGCAGTACTTC. Translated: CASSLGVGAYEQYF.

This sequence joins TRBV28 and TRBJ2-1, with D unresolved. This CDR3 region has 12 residues. In germline, CDR1 is MDHEN, CDR2 SYDVKM. The germline V and J ends were trimmed by 11 bases and 4 bases, with 12 bases remaining between them. The CDR3, as DNA: TGTGCCGCCGCCCTGGGGTACAATGAGCAGTTCTTC. Translated: CAAALGYNEQFF.

The J gene is TRBJ2-5, the V gene TRBV18, with 9 positions matching TRBD1. Germline assignment: CDR1 KGHSH and CDR2 LQKENI. The CDR3 contains 15 residues. V lost 6 bases to trimming and J lost 0 bases; unmatched junction nucleotides: 5. The CDR3 coding sequence is TGTGCCAGCTCGCTTAGACAGGGGGACCAAGAGACCCAGTACTTC. It encodes CASSLRQGDQETQYF.

The CDR3 loop reads CASSYSTGYDEQYF. CDR3 bases: TGTGCCAGCAGTTACTCGACAGGGTACGACGAGCAGTACTTC. This chain joins TRBV6-2 or TRBV6-3 and TRBJ2-7; 7 nucleotides agree with TRBD1. The length of the CDR3 is 14 residues. Germline values: CDR1 MNHEY, CDR2 SVGEGT. The ends lost 0 bases at V and 5 bases at J; junction bases unmatched: 4.

This chain uses TRBV5-1 with TRBJ2-3; D uncertain. Germline V gives CDR1 SGHRS, CDR2 YFSETQ. V was shortened by 4 bases and J by 2 bases, with 11 bases between the two germline ends. The CDR3 loop spans 14 amino acids. CDR3 region: CASSETRPTDTQYF. The CDR3 DNA follows: TGCGCCAGCAGCGAGACAAGACCCACAGATACGCAGTATTTT.

The chain is built from TRBV7-6 and TRBJ1-5; D may be TRBD1 (6 bases). Trimming took 5 bases from V and 3 from J, leaving 14 bases between them. This CDR3 is 15 amino acids long. The V gene's germline CDR1 is SGHVS and CDR2 FNYEAQ. CDR3 sequence reads: CASSQGSGVNQPQHF. DNA for the CDR3: TGTGCCAGCAGCCAGGGGTCGGGGGTCAATCAGCCCCAGCATTTT.

CDR3 DNA: TGTGCCATCCGGCAGGGAGATTCACCCCTCCACTTT. This codes for CAIRQGDSPLHF. V is TRBV10-3 and J is TRBJ1-6, with a possible D match to TRBD1 (5 bases). Germline loops: CDR1 ENHRY, CDR2 SYGVKD. The length of the CDR3 is 12 residues. The V and J ends lost 8 bases and 8 bases respectively, with 10 bases between them.

CDR3 DNA: TGTGCCAGCAGCCAGACTGCAGGGAAAAGCACTGAAGCTTTCTTT. This sequence encodes CASSQTAGKSTEAFF. This rearrangement joins TRBV7-3 to TRBJ1-1, with a possible D match to TRBD1 (5 bases). The CDR3 spans 15 residues. Germline V gene lookup returns CDR1 SGHTA and CDR2 FQGTGA. V lost 5 bases and J 4 bases, leaving 17 bases between the germline ends. Full variable domain (outside the CDR3, taken from reference TRBV7-3 and TRBJ1-1): GAGVSQTPSNKVTEKGKYVELRCDPISGHTALYWYRQSLGQGPEFLIYFQGTGAADDSGLPNDRFFAVRPEGSVSTLKIQRTERGDSAVYLCASSQTAGKSTEAFFGQGTRLTVV.

The genes are TRBV30 and TRBJ2-7, with TRBD1 identical over 8 bases. The CDR3 spans 17 residues. The V segment lost 1 base and the J segment 5 bases; nucleotides outside the gene matches: 16. Germline-derived CDR1 and CDR2 are GTSNPN and SVGIG (reference sequence). DNA for the CDR3: TGTGCCTGGAGTGGAATAGTCGGTGGGACAGGATCCCACGAGCAGTACTTC. It codes for CAWSGIVGGTGSHEQYF.

This sequence joins TRBV5-4 and TRBJ1-2; D gene uncertain. The germline gives CDR1 SGHNT, CDR2 YYREEE (reference sequence). This CDR3 is 15 amino acids long. Trimming stripped 0 bases from V and 4 bases from J, with 13 bases between. CDR3 amino acids: CASSLVKGIGYGYTF. Here the CDR3 DNA reads TGTGCCAGCAGCTTGGTTAAGGGAATCGGCTATGGCTACACCTTC.